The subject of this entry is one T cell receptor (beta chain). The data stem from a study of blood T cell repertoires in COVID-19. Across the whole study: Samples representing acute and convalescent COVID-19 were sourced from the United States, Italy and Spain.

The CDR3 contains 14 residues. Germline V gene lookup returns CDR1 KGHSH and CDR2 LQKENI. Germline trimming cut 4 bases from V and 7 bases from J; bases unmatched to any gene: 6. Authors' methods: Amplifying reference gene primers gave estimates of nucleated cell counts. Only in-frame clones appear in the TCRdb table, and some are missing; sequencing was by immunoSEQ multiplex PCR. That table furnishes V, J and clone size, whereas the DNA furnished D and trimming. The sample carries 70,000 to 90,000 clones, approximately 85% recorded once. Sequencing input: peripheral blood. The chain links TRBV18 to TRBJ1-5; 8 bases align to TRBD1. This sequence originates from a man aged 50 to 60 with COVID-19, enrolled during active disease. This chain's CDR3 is CASSLGQGAQPQHF. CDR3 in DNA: TGTGCCAGCTCACTAGGACAGGGCGCACAGCCCCAGCATTTT.